Listed below are T cell receptor beta chains from one sample, sequenced in a study of CD8 T cells in Susac syndrome. TCRdb analysed the immunoSEQ multiplex PCR reads with MiXCR anew, one entry per CDR3 protein. The table lists roughly 200,000 distinct CDR3 sequences, around 94% of them singletons. Sequencing used CD4+ T cells from PBMCs. The receptors stem from a human donor with Susac syndrome. CDR3s include the opening cysteine and the closing phenylalanine or tryptophan. The order of the fields is CDR3 DNA, CDR3 protein, clone size, V gene, D gene, J gene. D genes are given only for firm matches. The size entry is marked missing in some rows and otherwise reads once, few, many or a size class.

cdr3_nt: TGTGCCAGCAGTCAACGGGATCCGAACACCGGGGAGCTGTTTTTT; cdr3_aa: CASSQRDPNTGELFF; clone_size: .; v_call: TRBV2; d_call: .; j_call: TRBJ2-2
cdr3_nt: TGCAGCATTGGACAGGGGACCTATGGCTACACCTTC; cdr3_aa: CSIGQGTYGYTF; clone_size: .; v_call: TRBV29-1; d_call: TRBD1; j_call: TRBJ1-2
cdr3_nt: TGCGCCAGCAGCTTGGCGTCCCTATACGAGCAGTACTTC; cdr3_aa: CASSLASLYEQYF; clone_size: .; v_call: TRBV5-1; d_call: .; j_call: TRBJ2-7
cdr3_nt: TGTGCCAGCCTCCGGGACGGCAACACCGGGGAGCTGTTTTTT; cdr3_aa: CASLRDGNTGELFF; clone_size: .; v_call: TRBV7-9; d_call: .; j_call: TRBJ2-2
cdr3_nt: TGTGCCAGCAGCCTTCTCCGGGGCACCGGGGAGCTGTTTTTT; cdr3_aa: CASSLLRGTGELFF; clone_size: once; v_call: TRBV3-1; d_call: .; j_call: TRBJ2-2
cdr3_nt: TGCAGTGCCCCGAAGGAGGGAAGTGGCTACACCTTC; cdr3_aa: CSAPKEGSGYTF; clone_size: .; v_call: TRBV20-1; d_call: .; j_call: TRBJ1-2
cdr3_nt: TGTGCCAGCGAGTACAGAATGAACACTGAAGCTTTCTTT; cdr3_aa: CASEYRMNTEAFF; clone_size: .; v_call: TRBV2; d_call: .; j_call: TRBJ1-1
cdr3_nt: TGTGCCAGCAGTCGGACTAGCGGGAGCATGAGAGAGACCCAGTACTTC; cdr3_aa: CASSRTSGSMRETQYF; clone_size: once; v_call: TRBV2; d_call: TRBD2; j_call: TRBJ2-5
cdr3_nt: TGTGCCAGCAGCTGGGGCTCCAATCAGCCCCAGCATTTT; cdr3_aa: CASSWGSNQPQHF; clone_size: .; v_call: TRBV7-9; d_call: .; j_call: TRBJ1-5
cdr3_nt: TGCAGTGTTGGTAGGGGCACTGAAGCTTTCTTT; cdr3_aa: CSVGRGTEAFF; clone_size: few; v_call: TRBV29-1; d_call: .; j_call: TRBJ1-1
cdr3_nt: TGTGCCAGCAGTGTCCTAGCGGGGGGGGCGGGGAATGAGCAGTTCTTC; cdr3_aa: CASSVLAGGAGNEQFF; clone_size: .; v_call: TRBV2; d_call: TRBD2; j_call: TRBJ2-1
cdr3_nt: TGTGCCAGCAGCTTAAGGTCCAGTGTTGCCCAAGAGACCCAGTACTTC; cdr3_aa: CASSLRSSVAQETQYF; clone_size: .; v_call: TRBV7-2; d_call: .; j_call: TRBJ2-5
cdr3_nt: TGCGCCAGCAGCTTGGAAAAGTGGGCTGAAGCTTTCTTT; cdr3_aa: CASSLEKWAEAFF; clone_size: .; v_call: TRBV5-1; d_call: .; j_call: TRBJ1-1
cdr3_nt: TGCGCCAGCAGCCACGGACTAGCGGAGATCACCGGGGAGCTGTTTTTT; cdr3_aa: CASSHGLAEITGELFF; clone_size: .; v_call: TRBV4-3; d_call: TRBD2; j_call: TRBJ2-2
cdr3_nt: TGTGCCAGTTCCCTGGGGGGAAGCTCCTACAATGAGCAGTTCTTC; cdr3_aa: CASSLGGSSYNEQFF; clone_size: many; v_call: TRBV28; d_call: .; j_call: TRBJ2-1
cdr3_nt: TGTGCCAGCAGCTTAGATAGCGGGGGGGGAGGCCTGGAAGGGGATACGCAGTATTTT; cdr3_aa: CASSLDSGGGGLEGDTQYF; clone_size: once; v_call: TRBV11-2; d_call: TRBD2; j_call: TRBJ2-3
cdr3_nt: TGTGCCAGCAGAAGTTTTGGGGGAGCCCCTACCTATGGCTACACCTTC; cdr3_aa: CASRSFGGAPTYGYTF; clone_size: .; v_call: TRBV7-8; d_call: .; j_call: TRBJ1-2
cdr3_nt: TGTGCCAGCAGGGAACAGGGTTTGGATGAAAAACTGTTTTTT; cdr3_aa: CASREQGLDEKLFF; clone_size: .; v_call: TRBV7-9; d_call: .; j_call: TRBJ1-4
cdr3_nt: TGCAGCGTTTACCCGACAGGGAACACTGAAGCTTTCTTT; cdr3_aa: CSVYPTGNTEAFF; clone_size: .; v_call: TRBV29-1; d_call: .; j_call: TRBJ1-1
cdr3_nt: TGTGCCAGCAGCTTGTGGAGTTCTGGGGCCAACGTCCTGACTTTC; cdr3_aa: CASSLWSSGANVLTF; clone_size: .; v_call: TRBV5-6; d_call: .; j_call: TRBJ2-6
cdr3_nt: TGTGCCAGCAGTTTAAGAGGGCTTTGGGAAAAACTGTTTTTT; cdr3_aa: CASSLRGLWEKLFF; clone_size: .; v_call: TRBV12-3/TRBV12-4; d_call: .; j_call: TRBJ1-4
cdr3_nt: TGCAGCGGGTCGCGGGAGTGGACCGGGGAGCTGTTTTTT; cdr3_aa: CSGSREWTGELFF; clone_size: .; v_call: TRBV29-1; d_call: TRBD2; j_call: TRBJ2-2
cdr3_nt: TGTGCCAGCAGCTTTACAGGGGACCTCTCTGGGGCCAACGTCCTGACTTTC; cdr3_aa: CASSFTGDLSGANVLTF; clone_size: .; v_call: TRBV7-3; d_call: TRBD1; j_call: TRBJ2-6
cdr3_nt: TGCGCCAGCAGCTTGCTGGGACCGGACAACAATGAGCAGTTCTTC; cdr3_aa: CASSLLGPDNNEQFF; clone_size: .; v_call: TRBV5-1; d_call: .; j_call: TRBJ2-1
cdr3_nt: TGCAGCGTGACCGGACTAGCGGGACCAGGGGGAGAGGCGTACTTC; cdr3_aa: CSVTGLAGPGGEAYF; clone_size: .; v_call: TRBV29-1; d_call: TRBD2; j_call: TRBJ2-7
cdr3_nt: TGTGCCACCAGCAGAGATCCGGGAAGAAACAATCAGCCCCAGCATTTT; cdr3_aa: CATSRDPGRNNQPQHF; clone_size: .; v_call: TRBV15; d_call: .; j_call: TRBJ1-5